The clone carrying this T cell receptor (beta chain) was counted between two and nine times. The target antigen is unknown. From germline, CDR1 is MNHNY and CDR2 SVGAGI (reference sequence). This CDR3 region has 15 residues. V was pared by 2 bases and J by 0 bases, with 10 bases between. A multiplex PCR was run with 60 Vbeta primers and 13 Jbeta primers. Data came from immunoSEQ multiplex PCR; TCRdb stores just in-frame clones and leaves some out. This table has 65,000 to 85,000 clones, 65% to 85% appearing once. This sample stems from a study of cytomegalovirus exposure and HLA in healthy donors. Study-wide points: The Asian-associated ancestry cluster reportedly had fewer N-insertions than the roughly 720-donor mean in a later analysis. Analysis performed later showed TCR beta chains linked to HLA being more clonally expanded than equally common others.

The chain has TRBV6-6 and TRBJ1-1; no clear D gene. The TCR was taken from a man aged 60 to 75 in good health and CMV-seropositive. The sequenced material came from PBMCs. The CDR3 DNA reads TGTGCCAGCAGTTACGGGGAGGGCGTGAACACTGAAGCTTTCTTT. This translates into CASSYGEGVNTEAFF.